Shown below are 9 T cell receptor beta chains from a single sample sequenced in a study of blood T cell repertoires in COVID-19. Clones were sequenced by immunoSEQ multiplex PCR, and TCRdb holds only the in-frame ones, with some missing. The profile shows around 100,000 clones, 84% of them singletons. Sequenced material: peripheral blood. The source is a human donor in a cohort sampled during active or convalescent COVID-19.

This clone was seen a few times. The chain uses TRBV5-4 and TRBJ2-3; 11 bases line up with TRBD1. Per the germline V gene, CDR1 is SGHNT and CDR2 is YYREEE (reference sequence). The CDR3 runs to 16 residues. V gave up 1 base and J gave up 4 bases; unmatched junction bases: 5. CDR3 sequence reads: CASSLSQGQGADTQYF. The CDR3 nucleotides are TGTGCCAGCAGCTTGAGCCAGGGACAGGGGGCAGATACGCAGTATTTT.

The genes are TRBV11-2 and TRBJ1-2; unclear D gene. CDR1 SGHAT and CDR2 FQNNGV come from the germline V gene. The CDR3 extends over 12 amino acids. Trimming took off 1 base at V and 11 bases at J, with 11 bases between the two ends. CDR3 sequence: CASSLGTDWYTF. CDR3 bases: TGTGCCAGCAGCTTAGGTACAGATTGGTACACCTTC.

The V call is TRBV27, the J call TRBJ1-2, with a possible D match to TRBD1 (5 bases). V gave up 3 bases and J gave up 4 bases, with 18 bases separating them. CDR1 is MNHEY and CDR2 is SMNVEV in the germline V gene (reference sequence). The CDR3 totals 16 residues. The CDR3 DNA reads TGTGCCAGCAGTTTGTCAGGGAGGGCGAACGGCTATGGCTACACCTTC. Translation: CASSLSGRANGYGYTF.

This clone was detected only once. The chain couples TRBV11-2 to TRBJ2-1; TRBD2 aligns across 13 bases. The CDR3 has 16 amino acids. V gave up 5 bases and J gave up 8 bases; unmatched junction bases: 9. CDR1 and CDR2 (germline): SGHAT, FQNNGV. The CDR3 region has the DNA TGTGCCAGCAGCATCCAACTAGCGGGGGGGCTCTATGAGCAGTTCTTC. Translating gives CASSIQLAGGLYEQFF. Filled out from reference TRBV11-2 and TRBJ2-1, the complete variable domain reads EAGVAQSPRYKIIEKRQSVAFWCNPISGHATLYWYQQILGQGPKLLIQFQNNGVVDDSQLPKDRFSAERLKGVDSTLKIQPAKLEDSAVYLCASSIQLAGGLYEQFFGPGTRLTVL.

This rearrangement joins TRBV11-2 to TRBJ2-7, with TRBD1 matching 7 bases. After removal of 0 bases from V and 9 bases from J, the junction contained 8 bases not matched to a gene. This CDR3 has 14 amino acids. Per the germline V gene, CDR1 is SGHAT and CDR2 is FQNNGV. CDR3 in amino acids: CASSLDPQGLGQYF. CDR3 sequence (DNA): TGTGCCAGCAGCTTAGACCCACAGGGGTTGGGGCAGTACTTC.

This chain links TRBV27 with TRBJ2-7; TRBD2 might be the D (6 bases). This CDR3 has 15 amino acids. Germline assignment: CDR1 MNHEY and CDR2 SMNVEV (reference sequence). With 5 bases removed from V and 4 bases from J, the gap between germline ends came to 18 bases. The CDR3 loop reads CASSPLSSGVYEQYF. For the CDR3, the DNA is TGTGCCAGCAGTCCATTAAGTAGCGGTGTGTACGAGCAGTACTTC.

The sample holds one count of this clone. This chain links TRBV5-1 with TRBJ2-2; the D is unclear. Germline CDR1 SGHRS, CDR2 YFSETQ. The V gene lost 3 bases and the J gene lost 4 bases, with 7 bases spanning the gap. The CDR3 totals 13 residues. The CDR3 spells CASSSRGTGELFF. The DNA of the CDR3 is TGCGCCAGCAGCTCAAGAGGCACCGGGGAGCTGTTTTTT.

This clone has only one observation. The gene calls are TRBV27 and TRBJ1-1; no firm D call. The length of the CDR3 is 13 residues. CDR1 MNHEY and CDR2 SMNVEV come from the germline V gene (reference sequence). V was shortened by 3 bases and J by 7 bases, with 12 bases between the two germline ends. CDR3 loop: CASSFHHRDEAFF. For the CDR3, the DNA is TGTGCCAGCAGTTTCCATCACAGAGATGAAGCTTTCTTT.

The rearrangement joins TRBV6-5 to TRBJ1-1, with TRBD1 as a possible D gene (6 bases). The CDR3 totals 13 residues. V shed 8 bases and J shed 5 bases, with 15 bases lying between them. CDR1 is MNHEY and CDR2 is SVGAGI in the germline V gene. In DNA form, the CDR3 reads TGTGCCAGCGCCTTTCAGGGGCGTACTGAAGCTTTCTTT. It translates to CASAFQGRTEAFF.